This TCR beta chain was sequenced in a study of blood T cell repertoires in COVID-19. For the study at large: COVID-19 samples from acute and convalescent phases originated in the United States, Italy and Spain.

The CDR3 length is 16 residues. Trimming removed 5 bases from V and 3 bases from J; junction bases left unmatched: 9. Germline CDR1 LGHDT, CDR2 YNNKEL (reference sequence). Authors' processing steps: Counts of nucleated cells, estimated from reference gene primer amplification, were obtained. TCRdb's copy holds only in-frame clones and misses some; the assay was immunoSEQ multiplex PCR. V and J calls plus clone size are reproduced from that table; the DNA served to infer D and trimming. The data hold 210,000 or so clones, with over 75% observed a single time. Sequencing input: peripheral blood. The TCR comes from a woman aged 40 to 55 with acute or convalescent COVID-19. The chain uses TRBV3-1 (or the pseudogene TRBV3-2) and TRBJ2-3, with TRBD1 matching over 9 bases. CDR3 DNA: TGTGCCAGCAGCAAATCGACAGGGGGGGTAACAGATACGCAGTATTTT. This sequence encodes CASSKSTGGVTDTQYF.